This TCR beta chain was obtained from a study of blood T cell repertoires in COVID-19. Germline assignment: CDR1 SGHRS and CDR2 YFSETQ. The V end lost 2 bases, the J end lost 2 bases, and 7 bases lay between the germline ends. The CDR3 is made up of 13 amino acids. The method was immunoSEQ multiplex PCR; TCRdb's version includes in-frame clones alone and lacks a portion of them. Of more than 65,000 clones detected, 84% appear once; the ten largest clones hold 3.5%. The chain has TRBV5-1 and TRBJ2-5, with D maybe TRBD2 (5 bases). The origin of this receptor is a man aged 50-60 years with acute or convalescent COVID-19. The sequenced sample was peripheral blood. The chain's CDR3 is CASSFPGQETQYF. The CDR3 DNA sequence: TGCGCCAGCAGCTTTCCGGGGCAAGAGACCCAGTACTTC.